These 18 T cell receptor beta chains were all obtained from the same sample, sequenced in a study of OX40 agonist ivuxolimab in advanced cancers. The protocol was immunoSEQ multiplex PCR, while the TCRdb copy is restricted to in-frame clones and leaves out a portion. The sample holds about 96,000 clones, about nine tenths seen once. Sample: CD4+ or CD8+ T cells sorted from blood, taken in a trial of the OX40 agonist ivuxolimab. The source of these receptors is an adult with an advanced solid tumor such as melanoma, head and neck, liver or kidney cancer.

The chain joins TRBV5-1 to TRBJ2-3; D is uncertain. Germline V gene lookup returns CDR1 SGHRS and CDR2 YFSETQ. Trimming removed 1 base at V and 0 bases at J, with 9 bases between. CDR3 length: 15 amino acids. The CDR3 protein is CASSLTTTSTDTQYF. The CDR3 DNA reads as TGCGCCAGCAGCTTGACTACAACGAGCACAGATACGCAGTATTTT.

This clone has more than one count but fewer than ten. The chain recombines TRBV2 with TRBJ1-2, with D unclear. The ends were cut back, 4 bases at V and 2 bases at J, with 14 bases in the middle. The CDR3 is 15 residues long. Germline V gene data show CDR1 as SNHLY and CDR2 as FYNNEI. CDR3 in amino acids: CASSASPGVNYGYTF. The CDR3, as DNA: TGTGCCAGCAGTGCCTCCCCTGGCGTGAACTATGGCTACACCTTC.

The chain employs TRBV4-2 and TRBJ2-1, with 11 positions matching TRBD2. Germline V gene sequence: CDR1 LGHNA, CDR2 YNFKEQ. The junction had 7 bases not matched to a gene; V was cut back by 4 bases and J by 8 bases. The CDR3 covers 15 residues. For the CDR3, the DNA is TGTGCCAGCAGCCCTGGGACTAGCGGTGGCGATGAGCAGTTCTTC. Translated, it gives CASSPGTSGGDEQFF.

A remark on this clone: Compared with germline, one end of the junction differs, possibly owing to a read error. J is TRBJ2-1 and V is TRBV6-1, with TRBD2 matching 8 bases. The germline gives CDR1 MNHNS, CDR2 SASEGT. CDR3 length equals 16 residues. The CDR3 reads CASSEIAGRAYNEQFF. DNA of the CDR3: TGTGCCAGCAGTGAAATTGCCGGGAGGGCCTATAATGAGCAGTTCTTC.

The CDR3 here is CASSLERQGFDYGYTF. The CDR3 DNA reads TGTGCCAGCAGCTTGGAAAGACAGGGATTTGACTATGGCTACACCTTC. The V gene is TRBV5-6, the J gene TRBJ1-2, with 7 bases that match TRBD1. V trimming: 0 bases; J trimming: 3 bases; junction bases outside the gene matches: 8. The germline CDR1 and CDR2 sequences are SGHDT and YYEEEE. The CDR3 runs to 16 residues.

The rearrangement joins TRBV7-3 to TRBJ2-1; TRBD2 matches 13 bases. V was pared by 0 bases and J by 10 bases, with 3 bases of the junction left unmatched. Germline V gene sequence: CDR1 SGHTA, CDR2 FQGTGA. The CDR3 has 15 amino acids. The CDR3 DNA reads as TGTGCCAGCAGCTTAACTGGGACTAGCGGGAACGAGCAGTTCTTC. Translating gives CASSLTGTSGNEQFF. Full variable domain (remainder filled in from reference TRBV7-3 and TRBJ2-1): GAGVSQTPSNKVTEKGKYVELRCDPISGHTALYWYRQSLGQGPEFLIYFQGTGAADDSGLPNDRFFAVRPEGSVSTLKIQRTERGDSAVYLCASSLTGTSGNEQFFGPGTRLTVL.

This chain connects TRBV5-1 to TRBJ2-5; TRBD2 is a possible D gene (6 bases). V lost 4 bases, J lost 5 bases, and 15 bases lay in between. CDR1 is SGHRS and CDR2 is YFSETQ in the germline V gene. This CDR3 is built from 14 residues. The CDR3 DNA reads as TGCGCCAGCAGCGAGGGACGGGACTGGGAGACCCAGTACTTC. Translated, it gives CASSEGRDWETQYF.

This chain connects TRBV7-2 to TRBJ2-3; 12 nucleotides agree with TRBD2. The CDR3 loop spans 15 amino acids. Germline loops: CDR1 SGHTA, CDR2 FQGNSA. V gave up 5 bases and J gave up 2 bases; unmatched junction bases: 2. Here the CDR3 DNA reads TGTGCCAGCAGCCGACTAGCGGGGGACACAGATACGCAGTATTTT. Translation gives CASSRLAGDTDTQYF.

This sequence joins TRBV11-1 and TRBJ2-1; 7 nucleotides line up with TRBD2. Trimming at V came to 4 bases and at J to 5 bases, leaving 8 bases not matched to a gene. The germline V gene has CDR1 SGHAT and CDR2 FQDESV (reference sequence). The CDR3 is 15 residues long. The CDR3 protein is CASSYGGRTDNEQFF. CDR3 nucleotides: TGTGCCAGCAGCTACGGGGGGAGGACCGACAATGAGCAGTTCTTC. Full variable domain (rest looked up from reference TRBV11-1 and TRBJ2-1): EAEVAQSPRYKITEKSQAVAFWCDPISGHATLYWYRQILGQGPELLVQFQDESVVDDSQLPKDRFSAERLKGVDSTLKIQPAELGDSAMYLCASSYGGRTDNEQFFGPGTRLTVL.

The chain links TRBV10-1 to TRBJ2-1; the D gene is possibly TRBD2 (6 bases). Trimming removed 8 bases from V and 6 bases from J, with 23 bases in between. Germline lookup yields CDR1 WNHNN and CDR2 SYGVQD (reference sequence). The CDR3 spans 16 residues. The CDR3 loop reads CASYKGNPGAANEQFF. CDR3 nucleotide sequence: TGCGCCAGCTACAAAGGGAATCCGGGAGCGGCCAATGAGCAGTTCTTC.

The J gene is TRBJ2-7, the V gene TRBV4-2; unclear D gene. The CDR3 covers 13 residues. Deletions cut 8 bases from V and 2 bases from J, with 13 bases between. Germline assignment: CDR1 LGHNA and CDR2 YNFKEQ. CDR3 nucleotide sequence: TGTGCCAGCGGAGAGTCTACTACCTACGAGCAGTACTTC. Its protein product is CASGESTTYEQYF.

The chain links TRBV7-2 to TRBJ1-5; a possible D gene is TRBD1 (6 bases). Trimming stripped 0 bases from V and 6 bases from J, with 15 bases between. The length of the CDR3 is 16 residues. Germline CDR1 is SGHTA and CDR2 is FQGNSA. CDR3 bases: TGTGCCAGCAGCTTAGCCCTTGGGGGGCGGGTTCAGCCCCAGCATTTT. It is translated as CASSLALGGRVQPQHF.

This chain uses TRBV4-3 with TRBJ2-7; 9 bases are a match to TRBD1. The CDR3 contains 15 residues. Germline V CDR1 and CDR2: LGHNA, YSLEER. V was pared by 2 bases and J by 6 bases, with 8 bases of the junction left unmatched. The CDR3 sequence is CASSQNRGPTGEQYF. DNA for the CDR3: TGCGCCAGCAGCCAAAACAGGGGGCCGACGGGCGAGCAGTACTTC.

The rearrangement joins TRBV15 to TRBJ2-3; 7 bases match TRBD1. Germline V gives CDR1 LNHNV, CDR2 YYDKDF (reference sequence). This CDR3 contains 15 residues. The trim removed 3 bases at V and 0 bases at J, leaving 3 bases unmatched. As DNA, the CDR3 is TGTGCCACCAGCAGGGACAGGAGAAGCACAGATACGCAGTATTTT. Translated: CATSRDRRSTDTQYF.

The chain employs TRBV15 and TRBJ1-2; D call uncertain. V was trimmed by 1 base and J by 4 bases, leaving 7 bases between them. Germline CDR1 and CDR2: LNHNV and YYDKDF (reference sequence). This CDR3 region has 13 residues. The CDR3 DNA follows: TGTGCCACCAGCAGAGCGTCCCTCTATGGCTACACCTTC. This translates into CATSRASLYGYTF. Using reference TRBV15 and TRBJ1-2 for the parts outside the CDR3, the full variable domain is DAMVIQNPRYQVTQFGKPVTLSCSQTLNHNVMYWYQQKSSQAPKLLFHYYDKDFNNEADTPDNFQSRRPNTSFCFLDIRSPGLGDTAMYLCATSRASLYGYTFGSGTRLTVV.

This CDR3 is CASSTTGNSYEQYF. The DNA for the CDR3 is TGTGCCAGCAGCACGACAGGGAACTCCTACGAGCAGTACTTC. The V call is TRBV7-2, the J call TRBJ2-7; 7 positions match TRBD1. This CDR3 spans 14 amino acids. The V and J ends lost 5 bases and 0 bases, in that order; junction bases with no gene match: 4. CDR1 SGHTA and CDR2 FQGNSA come from the germline V gene.

The chain couples TRBV5-1 to TRBJ2-2, with 7 bases matching TRBD2. This CDR3 has 14 amino acids. J lost 0 bases, V lost 8 bases, and 4 bases had no gene match. Germline V gene sequence: CDR1 SGHRS, CDR2 YFSETQ. The CDR3 loop reads CASREASNTGELFF. For the CDR3, the DNA is TGCGCCAGTCGGGAGGCCTCGAACACCGGGGAGCTGTTTTTT.

The J gene is TRBJ2-7, the V gene TRBV6-1, with 7 bases that match TRBD1. CDR1 and CDR2 (germline): MNHNS, SASEGT. The CDR3 loop spans 12 amino acids. The trim removed 10 bases at V and 1 base at J, leaving 4 bases unmatched. CDR3 sequence (DNA): TGTGCCACGTTACAGGGGTCCTACGAGCAGTACTTC. Protein: CATLQGSYEQYF.